This entry lists 5 T cell receptor beta chains sequenced from one sample in a study of cytomegalovirus exposure and HLA in healthy donors. The primer mix had 60 Vbeta and 13 Jbeta primers. Some clones are missing from TCRdb's copy, which holds only in-frame ones; the method was immunoSEQ multiplex PCR. The data hold 150,000 to 180,000 clones, with more than 70% observed a single time. The sample comprised PBMCs. The receptors here all came from a woman between 40 and 50 years old in good health and CMV-seropositive.

V is TRBV7-9 and J is TRBJ2-2, with no clear D. The CDR3 extends over 12 amino acids. Per the germline V gene, CDR1 is SEHNR and CDR2 is FQNEAQ (reference sequence). V gave up 5 bases and J gave up 8 bases, with 9 bases separating them. CDR3 sequence: CASSTVGGELFF. The DNA of the CDR3 is TGTGCCAGCAGCACAGTTGGGGGGGAGCTGTTTTTT.

The V gene is TRBV5-5, the J gene TRBJ1-5, with 9 bases fitting TRBD1. This CDR3 comprises 15 residues. The V segment lost 3 bases and the J segment 2 bases; nucleotides outside the gene matches: 3. Germline V gene sequence: CDR1 SGHKS, CDR2 YYEKEE (reference sequence). DNA for the CDR3: TGTGCCAGCAGCTCCACAGGGGGCGGCAATCAGCCCCAGCATTTT. This encodes CASSSTGGGNQPQHF. The entire variable domain, with the rest obtained from reference TRBV5-5 and TRBJ1-5, is as follows: DAGVTQSPTHLIKTRGQQVTLRCSPISGHKSVSWYQQVLGQGPQFIFQYYEKEERGRGNFPDRFSARQFPNYSSELNVNALLLGDSALYLCASSSTGGGNQPQHFGDGTRLSIL.

V usage is TRBV5-1 and J usage is TRBJ2-3, with D perhaps TRBD2 (6 bases). The CDR3 has 15 amino acids. Trimming took off 5 bases at V and 1 base at J, with 14 bases between the two ends. The germline CDR1 and CDR2 sequences are SGHRS and YFSETQ. CDR3 protein: CASSPGTGRTDTQYF. The CDR3, as DNA: TGCGCCAGCAGTCCCGGGACTGGCCGCACAGATACGCAGTATTTT.

The chain combines TRBV7-2 with TRBJ2-7; possible D gene TRBD2, 7 bases. The germline V gene encodes CDR1 SGHTA and CDR2 FQGNSA. The CDR3 is 14 amino acids. The V end was cut by 4 bases, the J end by 1 base, with 11 bases between. The CDR3 DNA follows: TGTGCCAGCAGCTGGGGGGGACAATCCTACGAGCAGTACTTC. Translation gives CASSWGGQSYEQYF.

CDR3 in amino acids: CASSEVADSYGYTF. As DNA, the CDR3 is TGTGCCAGCAGTGAAGTCGCCGACAGCTATGGCTACACCTTC. The chain recombines TRBV2 with TRBJ1-2, with a possible D match to TRBD1 (5 bases). Germline assignment: CDR1 SNHLY and CDR2 FYNNEI. This CDR3 contains 14 residues. Trimming took off 1 base at V and 4 bases at J, with 10 bases between the two ends.